This T cell receptor beta chain was sequenced in a study of blood T cell repertoires in COVID-19. The overall study: From the United States, Italy and Spain came samples of acute and convalescent COVID-19.

This clone showed up just a few times. The CDR3 loop spans 16 amino acids. Trimming pared 8 bases from V and 5 bases from J, leaving 24 bases between. CDR1 is MDHEN, CDR2 SYDVKM, per germline. Assay: immunoSEQ multiplex PCR; the TCRdb copy retains only in-frame clones and omits some. This sample has 170,000 or so clones; 88% occur once, and the top ten carry around 9.5%. Sequencing was carried out using PBMCs or T cells enriched from blood (not recorded which). The sequence was collected from a woman in her late teens or twenties who had recovered from COVID-19. The chain uses TRBV28 and TRBJ1-2; D uncertain. The CDR3 bases are TGTGCCAGCGCACTCTCCCCTTCGGGGATAGGATATGGCTACACCTTC. This sequence encodes CASALSPSGIGYGYTF.